This note documents a single T cell receptor beta chain sequence. This record comes from a study of blood T cell repertoires in COVID-19. The table came from immunoSEQ multiplex PCR; TCRdb's copy has only in-frame clones and leaves some out. The sample has 200,000 to 250,000 clones; 84% are singletons. CDR3 length: 16 residues. The V end was cut by 1 base, the J end by 0 bases, with 11 bases between. Per germline, CDR1 SGDLS and CDR2 YYNGEE. Sequencing input: peripheral blood. The TCR originated in a man aged 50-60 years with acute or convalescent COVID-19. The chain links TRBV9 to TRBJ2-1; D gene unclear. The CDR3 sequence is CASSVSGANSYNEQFF. DNA for the CDR3: TGTGCCAGCAGCGTATCCGGAGCGAACTCCTACAATGAGCAGTTCTTC.